The clone carrying this T cell receptor (beta chain) is labeled as medium-sized. Its antigen is not identified. The sample originates from a study of spatial heterogeneity in lung cancer. Across the study: There were roughly 72 donors, all of them untreated patients with early-stage non-small cell lung cancer. Sequenced follow-up PBMC samples came a median of about 24 months after resection, where available. Raw reads showed each unique TCR and UMI combination turning up more than ten times on average.

From the 5' RACE reads, TCRdb called clonotypes with MiXCR, one entry per CDR3 protein. The repertoire holds 27,000 or so distinct CDR3 sequences, 5% to 5.5% seen once, with more than 20% in the top ten. Overall study results and limits: Ubiquitous, expanded tumor-derived TCRs were more frequently observed in blood at resection than at follow-up.

Indicated time point: blood at routine non-recurrence follow-up after resection. The CDR3 spans 15 residues. With 2 bases clipped from V and 8 bases from J, the junction kept 4 bases outside the gene matches. Germline V lookup: CDR1 SGHTA, CDR2 FQGNSA. This TCR was recovered from a female donor with early-stage non-small cell lung cancer. The gene calls are TRBV7-2 and TRBJ2-1; 12 nucleotides match TRBD2. Sequences were derived from PBMCs, sampled at follow-up. In DNA form, the CDR3 reads TGTGCCAGCAGCTTAATTCTAGCGGGAGGGGATGAGCAGTTCTTC. This encodes CASSLILAGGDEQFF.